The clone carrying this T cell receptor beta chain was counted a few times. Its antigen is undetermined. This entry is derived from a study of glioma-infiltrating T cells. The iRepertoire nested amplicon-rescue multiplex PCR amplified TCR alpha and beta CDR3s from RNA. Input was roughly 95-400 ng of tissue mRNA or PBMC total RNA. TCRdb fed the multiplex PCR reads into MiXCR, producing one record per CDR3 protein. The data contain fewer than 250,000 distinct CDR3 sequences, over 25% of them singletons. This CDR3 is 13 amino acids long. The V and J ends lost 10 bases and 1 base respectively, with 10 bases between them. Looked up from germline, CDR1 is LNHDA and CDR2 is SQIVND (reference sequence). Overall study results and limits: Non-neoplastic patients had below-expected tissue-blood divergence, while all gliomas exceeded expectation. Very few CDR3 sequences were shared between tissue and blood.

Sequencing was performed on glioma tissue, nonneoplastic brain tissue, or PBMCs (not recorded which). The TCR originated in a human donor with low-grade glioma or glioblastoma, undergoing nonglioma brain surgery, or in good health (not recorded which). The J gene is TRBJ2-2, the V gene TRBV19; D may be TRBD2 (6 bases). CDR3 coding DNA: TGTGCCATCGGGGACTGGAACACCGGGGAGCTGTTTTTT. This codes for CAIGDWNTGELFF.